Listed below are T cell receptor beta chains from one sample, sequenced in a study of shared clonotypes between healthy human individuals. Repertoires were generated with immunoSEQ multiplex PCR, while TCRdb's copy carries only in-frame clones and drops some. The sample carries a few million clones, 85% to 95% recorded once. Specimen: naive CD4+ T cells from PBMCs. The source of these receptors is a man between 18 and 29 years old in good health. Some clones in this sample may be carry-over from other donors' samples. Each CDR3 is given with its conserved first and last residue. The D gene is left open where the match is weak. Only part of the rows carry a size: once, few, many, or a class if the clone is expanded.

D: NA; V: TRBV5-1; size: NA; J: TRBJ1-2; CDR3: CASSFRGSPNYGYTF; DNA: TGCGCCAGCAGCTTTCGAGGCAGCCCTAACTATGGCTACACCTTC
D: NA; V: TRBV18; size: once; J: TRBJ1-4; CDR3: CASSPPTGHSATNEKLFF; DNA: TGTGCCAGCTCACCACCGACGGGCCACTCTGCAACTAATGAAAAACTGTTTTTT
D: NA; V: TRBV6-4; size: NA; J: TRBJ2-1; CDR3: CASSDSPGHQFEQFF; DNA: TGTGCCAGCAGTGACTCACCGGGCCATCAATTTGAGCAGTTCTTC
D: NA; V: TRBV18; size: NA; J: TRBJ1-1; CDR3: CASSPARSYVGAEAFF; DNA: TGTGCCAGCTCACCAGCCCGCTCCTATGTGGGCGCTGAAGCTTTCTTT
D: TRBD2; V: TRBV11-2; size: NA; J: TRBJ2-5; CDR3: CASSSTGEGFNQETQYF; DNA: TGTGCCAGCAGCTCCACGGGGGAGGGCTTTAACCAAGAGACCCAGTACTTC
D: TRBD1; V: TRBV19; size: NA; J: TRBJ1-1; CDR3: CASSMMTGRAFF; DNA: TGTGCCAGTAGTATGATGACAGGGAGGGCTTTCTTT
D: NA; V: TRBV6-6; size: NA; J: TRBJ1-1; CDR3: CASSLQTVATEAFF; DNA: TGTGCCAGCAGTCTCCAGACAGTCGCTACTGAAGCTTTCTTT
D: NA; V: TRBV10-3; size: NA; J: TRBJ2-2; CDR3: CAIKSAGELFF; DNA: TGTGCCATCAAAAGCGCCGGGGAGCTGTTTTTT
D: NA; V: TRBV7-9; size: NA; J: TRBJ1-3; CDR3: CASSLEGTGNTIYF; DNA: TGTGCCAGCAGCTTAGAGGGAACTGGAAACACCATATATTTT
D: TRBD1; V: TRBV19; size: NA; J: TRBJ1-3; CDR3: CASSLTGDGNTIYF; DNA: TGTGCCAGTAGCCTGACAGGGGATGGAAACACCATATATTTT
D: NA; V: TRBV4-3; size: few; J: TRBJ1-2; CDR3: CASSPGGFENYGYTF; DNA: TGCGCCAGCAGCCCCGGAGGTTTTGAAAACTATGGCTACACCTTC
D: NA; V: TRBV30; size: NA; J: TRBJ2-3; CDR3: CAWSPQGGTQYF; DNA: TGTGCCTGGAGCCCCCAGGGGGGAACGCAGTATTTT
D: NA; V: TRBV6-6; size: NA; J: TRBJ1-5; CDR3: CASSYVPWGLRQPQHF; DNA: TGTGCCAGCAGTTACGTCCCATGGGGGCTTCGACAGCCCCAGCATTTT
D: TRBD2; V: TRBV5-6; size: NA; J: TRBJ2-1; CDR3: CASSLVGLGKAYNEQFF; DNA: TGTGCCAGCAGCTTGGTTGGACTAGGTAAAGCCTACAATGAGCAGTTCTTC
D: TRBD2; V: TRBV5-6; size: NA; J: TRBJ2-5; CDR3: CASSSELAGGGETQYF; DNA: TGTGCCAGCAGCTCGGAACTAGCGGGAGGAGGAGAGACCCAGTACTTC
D: NA; V: TRBV7-8; size: once; J: TRBJ1-4; CDR3: CASSRDNVNEKLFF; DNA: TGTGCCAGCAGTCGGGACAACGTTAATGAAAAACTGTTTTTT
D: TRBD1; V: TRBV6-1; size: NA; J: TRBJ2-7; CDR3: CASIRDRAYGEQYF; DNA: TGTGCCAGCATTCGCGACAGGGCTTACGGCGAGCAGTACTTC
D: NA; V: TRBV5-4; size: NA; J: TRBJ2-7; CDR3: CASSLSARSSYEQYF; DNA: TGTGCCAGCAGCTTGTCGGCCCGATCTTCCTACGAGCAGTACTTC
D: TRBD2; V: TRBV7-6; size: NA; J: TRBJ2-7; CDR3: CASSTDRLGRSGSRHEQYF; DNA: TGTGCCAGCAGCACTGACAGACTAGGGAGGAGCGGGAGTAGACACGAGCAGTACTTC
D: NA; V: TRBV5-1; size: few; J: TRBJ2-1; CDR3: CASSDGGDNEQFF; DNA: TGCGCCAGCAGCGACGGGGGAGACAATGAGCAGTTCTTC
D: NA; V: TRBV7-2; size: NA; J: TRBJ2-3; CDR3: CASSAPPGGTGNTQYF; DNA: TGTGCCAGCAGCGCGCCTCCCGGGGGGACAGGCAATACGCAGTATTTT
D: NA; V: TRBV30; size: few; J: TRBJ1-5; CDR3: CAWSVGLNQYQPQHF; DNA: TGTGCCTGGAGTGTAGGACTAAACCAATATCAGCCCCAGCATTTT
D: NA; V: TRBV5-1; size: NA; J: TRBJ1-5; CDR3: CASSLVGGDQPQHF; DNA: TGCGCCAGCAGCTTGGTCGGGGGAGATCAGCCCCAGCATTTT
D: TRBD2; V: TRBV27; size: NA; J: TRBJ2-2; CDR3: CASSQGTSGGYTGELFF; DNA: TGTGCCAGCAGTCAAGGGACTAGCGGGGGTTACACCGGGGAGCTGTTTTTT
D: NA; V: TRBV6-4; size: NA; J: TRBJ2-1; CDR3: CASSDGRAPSEQFF; DNA: TGTGCCAGCAGTGACGGGCGGGCGCCCAGTGAGCAGTTCTTC
D: NA; V: TRBV5-6; size: NA; J: TRBJ2-1; CDR3: CASSLGFYNEQFF; DNA: TGTGCCAGCAGCTTAGGATTTTACAATGAGCAGTTCTTC
D: NA; V: TRBV5-5; size: NA; J: TRBJ2-7; CDR3: CASSLAANSNYEQYF; DNA: TGTGCCAGCAGCTTGGCGGCGAATTCAAACTACGAGCAGTACTTC
D: TRBD2; V: TRBV15; size: once; J: TRBJ2-1; CDR3: CATSRGGGGSSYNEQFF; DNA: TGTGCCACCAGCAGAGGTGGGGGGGGAAGCTCCTACAATGAGCAGTTCTTC
D: TRBD2; V: TRBV4-1; size: NA; J: TRBJ2-4; CDR3: CASSPRTSGSVVGDKNIQYF; DNA: TGCGCCAGCAGCCCCCGGACTAGCGGGAGCGTTGTTGGGGACAAAAACATTCAGTACTTC
D: NA; V: TRBV6-4; size: NA; J: TRBJ1-1; CDR3: CASSVRGTSNTEAFF; DNA: TGTGCCAGCAGTGTCAGGGGAACATCGAACACTGAAGCTTTCTTT
D: TRBD1; V: TRBV2; size: NA; J: TRBJ1-5; CDR3: CASSGPGGGQPQHF; DNA: TGTGCCAGCAGTGGCCCAGGGGGCGGTCAGCCCCAGCATTTT
D: NA; V: TRBV7-2; size: few; J: TRBJ1-1; CDR3: CASSSWDKNTEAFF; DNA: TGTGCCAGCAGCTCTTGGGACAAGAACACTGAAGCTTTCTTT
D: NA; V: TRBV28; size: NA; J: TRBJ1-2; CDR3: CASNSAGTEGDYGYTF; DNA: TGTGCCAGCAACTCCGCCGGGACGGAGGGTGATTATGGCTACACCTTC
D: TRBD2; V: TRBV6-5; size: NA; J: TRBJ2-2; CDR3: CASRLSSGNTGELFF; DNA: TGTGCCAGCCGATTGTCTAGCGGAAACACCGGGGAGCTGTTTTTT
D: TRBD1; V: TRBV5-1; size: NA; J: TRBJ1-2; CDR3: CASSLGGQNYGYTF; DNA: TGCGCCAGCAGCTTGGGGGGACAGAACTATGGCTACACCTTC
D: NA; V: TRBV7-3; size: NA; J: TRBJ2-1; CDR3: CASSLGRPRSSYNEQFF; DNA: TGTGCCAGCAGCTTAGGGCGGCCCCGAAGCTCCTACAATGAGCAGTTCTTC
D: TRBD1; V: TRBV6-6; size: NA; J: TRBJ2-7; CDR3: CASSPSSTGGAYEQYF; DNA: TGTGCCAGCAGTCCCTCCTCAACAGGGGGCGCATACGAGCAGTACTTC
D: TRBD1; V: TRBV6-4; size: NA; J: TRBJ1-2; CDR3: CASSNGQGAVYGYTF; DNA: TGTGCCAGCAGCAATGGACAGGGGGCCGTCTATGGCTACACCTTC
D: NA; V: TRBV6-6; size: NA; J: TRBJ1-1; CDR3: CASSTDAGSNTEAFF; DNA: TGTGCCAGCAGTACGGACGCAGGCTCGAACACTGAAGCTTTCTTT
D: TRBD2; V: TRBV18; size: NA; J: TRBJ2-7; CDR3: CASSPELAGLEQYF; DNA: TGTGCCAGCTCACCCGAACTAGCGGGACTCGAGCAGTACTTC
D: NA; V: TRBV6-1; size: NA; J: TRBJ1-4; CDR3: CASSDMGKTTNEKLFF; DNA: TGTGCCAGCAGTGACATGGGGAAGACGACTAATGAAAAACTGTTTTTT
D: NA; V: TRBV28; size: NA; J: TRBJ2-7; CDR3: CASRSNPTAQYEQYF; DNA: TGTGCCAGCAGAAGTAATCCTACGGCCCAGTACGAGCAGTACTTC
D: NA; V: TRBV5-1; size: NA; J: TRBJ1-1; CDR3: CASSIEGAGTHTEAFF; DNA: TGCGCCAGCAGTATCGAAGGGGCCGGGACTCACACTGAAGCTTTCTTT